This TCR beta chain was sequenced during a study of blood T cell repertoires in COVID-19. Study context: Specimens from acute and convalescent COVID-19 originated in the United States, Italy and Spain.

This CDR3 region has 17 residues. Unmatched junction bases numbered 9, after V lost 5 bases and J lost 5 bases. Germline lookup yields CDR1 SGHVS and CDR2 FNYEAQ. This clone was counted only a few times. Using immunoSEQ multiplex PCR, the repertoire was profiled, and TCRdb retains in-frame clones only, with some absent. The table includes approximately 170,000 clones, about four fifths detected once. This receptor was taken from a man aged 60 to 75 with active or convalescent COVID-19. Sequenced sample: peripheral blood. The gene calls are TRBV7-6 and TRBJ2-3; the match to TRBD2 covers 14 bases. The CDR3 DNA follows: TGTGCCAGCAGCAACTCGGGACTAGCGGGGGCCCGAGATACGCAGTATTTT. Its translation: CASSNSGLAGARDTQYF.